This record covers a single T cell receptor (beta chain). This sample was included in a study of technical replicates of blood from several donors. Assay used: immunoSEQ multiplex PCR; TCRdb lists only in-frame clones, some missing. The table includes 74,000 or so clones, around 90% detected once. V was shortened by 2 bases and J by 5 bases, with 10 bases between the two germline ends. Germline V gene data show CDR1 as MNHNY and CDR2 as SVGAGI (reference sequence). There are 13 residues in the CDR3. This rearrangement joins TRBV6-6 to TRBJ2-7; tentative D call: TRBD2 (6 bases). The sequenced material came from T cells isolated from PBMCs. The sequence derives from a human donor in good health. This chain's CDR3 is CASSYRRVHEQYF. CDR3 bases: TGTGCCAGCAGTTACAGGAGGGTCCACGAGCAGTACTTC.